These 28 T cell receptor beta chains share one sample of origin, sequenced in a study of blood T cell repertoires in COVID-19 (dated by TCRdb to about 2020). The protocol used for the library was the immunoSEQ multiplex PCR assay. The clones in this table, taken by TCRdb from immuneACCESS, are in-frame only. Not every clone is retained; where verified, under half of the shortfall comes from an unresolved V gene, and the cause of the rest is unknown. The sample table shows about 250,000 clones, and 88% are seen once. Around 6.5% of the sample goes to the ten largest clones. Material for sequencing was peripheral blood. These receptors were taken from a woman in her twenties or thirties with COVID-19, enrolled during active disease.

The V and J genes are TRBV27 and TRBJ1-1; D gene ambiguous. With 0 bases removed from V and 1 base from J, the gap between germline ends came to 6 bases. In germline, CDR1 is MNHEY, CDR2 SMNVEV (reference sequence). The CDR3 is 14 amino acids. The CDR3 DNA is TGTGCCAGCAGTTTATCGAGGCGGAACACTGAAGCTTTCTTT. Protein product: CASSLSRRNTEAFF.

This chain uses TRBV6-6 with TRBJ2-3; D might be TRBD2 (6 bases). Per germline, CDR1 MNHNY and CDR2 SVGAGI (reference sequence). This CDR3 comprises 14 residues. V lost 5 bases, J lost 1 base, and 10 bases lay in between. The DNA of the CDR3 is TGTGCCAGCAGTCCCGGGAGCCGCACAGATACGCAGTATTTT. It encodes CASSPGSRTDTQYF.

This chain uses TRBV30 with TRBJ1-1; D gene ambiguous. This CDR3 region has 11 residues. V lost 2 bases, J lost 4 bases, and 5 bases lay in between. Germline-derived CDR1 and CDR2 are GTSNPN and SVGIG (reference sequence). The DNA of the CDR3 is TGTGCCTGGAGTCGGGGCACTGAAGCTTTCTTT. As protein: CAWSRGTEAFF.

The V call is TRBV5-8, the J call TRBJ2-1, with 14 nucleotides matching TRBD2. The CDR3 has 15 amino acids. V lost 4 bases and J lost 6; bases outside the gene matches: 3. In germline, CDR1 is SGHTS, CDR2 YDEGEE. CDR3 nucleotides: TGTGCCAGCAGCCCTGGGACTAGCGGGAGCAATGAGCAGTTCTTC. Translation: CASSPGTSGSNEQFF.

The chain joins TRBV27 to TRBJ1-6, with a weak D call TRBD1 (6 bases). The CDR3 is 15 residues long. Germline V gives CDR1 MNHEY, CDR2 SMNVEV (reference sequence). V was clipped by 6 bases and J by 6 bases, with 15 bases between them. The CDR3 nucleotides read TGTGCCAGCAGCGTCAACAGGGTTGGTAATTCACCCCTCCACTTT. Translating it yields CASSVNRVGNSPLHF.

The J gene is TRBJ1-6, the V gene TRBV27, with TRBD1 matching 9 bases. V shed 0 bases and J 14 bases; nucleotides not matched to a gene: 8. The CDR3 is 15 residues long. Germline V gene sequence: CDR1 MNHEY, CDR2 SMNVEV (reference sequence). Here the CDR3 reads CASSLSPHGTGTLHF. CDR3 coding DNA: TGTGCCAGCAGTTTATCCCCCCACGGGACAGGGACCCTCCACTTT.

The CDR3 sequence: CASSSLDVPDTQYF. The CDR3 DNA reads as TGTGCCAGCAGCTCATTAGATGTCCCAGATACGCAGTATTTT. The chain recombines TRBV5-5 with TRBJ2-3, with D hard to call. With 3 bases removed from V and 4 bases from J, the gap between germline ends came to 12 bases. Germline V gene lookup returns CDR1 SGHKS and CDR2 YYEKEE (reference sequence). This CDR3 has 14 amino acids.

This chain uses TRBV7-9 with TRBJ2-5; possible D gene TRBD1, 5 bases. The CDR3 sequence is 14 residues long. Looked up from germline, CDR1 is SEHNR and CDR2 is FQNEAQ (reference sequence). V lost 2 bases and J lost 3, with 10 bases in between. The CDR3: CASSLQGLKETQYF. CDR3 DNA sequence: TGTGCCAGCAGCTTACAGGGATTGAAAGAGACCCAGTACTTC.

V gene TRBV11-2 combines with J gene TRBJ2-1; 9 bases agree with TRBD1. V dropped 5 bases and J dropped 4; count of bases not matched to a gene: 9. There are 16 residues in the CDR3. Germline CDR1 reads SGHAT; CDR2 reads FQNNGV. The CDR3 nucleotides read TGTGCCAGCAGCCCAGGGACAGGGCTTGTTTACAATGAGCAGTTCTTC. This encodes CASSPGTGLVYNEQFF.

The chain has TRBV10-2 and TRBJ1-1, with 7 bases aligning to TRBD1. Germline loops: CDR1 WSHSY, CDR2 SAAADI. J gave up 3 bases and V 0 bases, and 4 bases lay outside the gene matches. This CDR3 has 15 amino acids. CDR3 in amino acids: CASSESSRGDTEAFF. CDR3 nucleotides: TGCGCCAGCAGTGAGTCCAGCAGGGGGGACACTGAAGCTTTCTTT.

V and J are TRBV4-3 and TRBJ2-3; the match to TRBD1 covers 8 bases. Germline V gives CDR1 LGHNA, CDR2 YSLEER. V lost 3 bases, J lost 4 bases, and 9 bases stayed unmatched. The CDR3 is made up of 16 amino acids. CDR3 coding DNA: TGCGCCAGCAGCCAGACGGGGACAGGTCCTGCAGATACGCAGTATTTT. This gives the protein CASSQTGTGPADTQYF.

The CDR3 protein is CASSTAGTNTEAFF. The DNA for the CDR3 is TGTGCCAGCAGCACCGCGGGGACGAACACTGAAGCTTTCTTT. The V and J genes are TRBV11-2 and TRBJ1-1; a weak D match, TRBD1 (5 bases). Trimming took off 5 bases at V and 1 base at J, with 11 bases between the two ends. Per the germline V gene, CDR1 is SGHAT and CDR2 is FQNNGV. CDR3 length: 14 amino acids.

This clone came up a few times. The chain employs TRBV4-2 and TRBJ2-5; TRBD2 aligns across 8 bases. The junction had 4 bases not matched to a gene; V was cut back by 4 bases and J by 0 bases. Germline CDR1 is LGHNA and CDR2 is YNFKEQ. The CDR3 has 15 residues. The CDR3 loop reads CASSPGGLDQETQYF. The CDR3 DNA is TGTGCCAGCAGCCCGGGGGGACTAGACCAAGAGACCCAGTACTTC.

J is TRBJ2-1 and V is TRBV7-9, with 7 bases that match TRBD1. The CDR3 contains 14 residues. V trimming: 1 base; J trimming: 9 bases; junction bases outside the gene matches: 6. The germline V gene has CDR1 SEHNR and CDR2 FQNEAQ (reference sequence). CDR3 nucleotides: TGTGCCAGCAGCTTAGAAACAGGGGCGGTTGAGCAGTTCTTC. It specifies CASSLETGAVEQFF.

V gene TRBV24-1 combines with J gene TRBJ2-1; D gene ambiguous. V gave up 9 bases and J gave up 0 bases, with 8 bases separating them. CDR3 length equals 13 residues. Germline CDR1 is KGHDR and CDR2 is SFDVKD. This CDR3 reads CATSWSSYNEQFF. DNA of the CDR3: TGTGCCACCTCGTGGAGCTCCTACAATGAGCAGTTCTTC.

With respect to this clone: The junction does not match germline at one end; this may be a read error. V is TRBV5-4 and J is TRBJ2-1; 8 nucleotides align to TRBD1. CDR1 and CDR2 from the germline V gene are SGHNT and YYREEE (reference sequence). CDR3 length equals 14 residues. The CDR3 here is CASSLGATGQVGVF. CDR3 sequence (DNA): TGTGCCAGCAGCTTGGGGGCGACGGGACAGGTAGGGGTCTTC.

This clone occurred a few times. The chain has TRBV4-1 and TRBJ2-2, with D unresolved. The CDR3 extends over 15 amino acids. Germline V lookup: CDR1 MGHRA, CDR2 YSYEKL. Trimming cost V 0 bases and J 0 bases, with 5 bases left between them. CDR3 amino acids: CASSQEAANTGELFF. CDR3 DNA sequence: TGCGCCAGCAGCCAAGAGGCAGCGAACACCGGGGAGCTGTTTTTT.

The rearrangement uses TRBV28 and TRBJ1-6; D not resolved. Germline CDR1 reads MDHEN; CDR2 reads SYDVKM. This CDR3 has 16 residues. V was cut by 3 bases and J by 9 bases, with 18 bases left in between. CDR3 nucleotide sequence: TGTGCCAGCAGTTTTCGCTGGGAGGGAGTGGGTTCACCCCTCCACTTT. It translates to CASSFRWEGVGSPLHF.

The rearrangement uses TRBV6-4 and TRBJ2-2; 10 bases align to TRBD1. The CDR3 runs 13 residues. Germline trimming cut 5 bases from V and 10 bases from J; bases unmatched to any gene: 4. Germline V CDR1 and CDR2: MRHNA, SNTAGT. CDR3 region: CASSPTGGEELFF. The CDR3 coding sequence is TGTGCCAGCAGTCCGACAGGGGGCGAGGAGCTGTTTTTT.

This sequence joins TRBV28 and TRBJ2-1; 9 bases map to TRBD1. V gave up 6 bases and J gave up 2 bases; unmatched junction bases: 2. Germline CDR1 reads MDHEN; CDR2 reads SYDVKM. CDR3 length: 14 residues. Here the CDR3 DNA reads TGTGCCAGCAGCCGACAGGGGGCCTACAATGAGCAGTTCTTC. Protein: CASSRQGAYNEQFF.

The chain uses TRBV24-1 and TRBJ2-1; the D is unclear. CDR1 and CDR2 from the germline V gene are KGHDR and SFDVKD. V was shortened by 9 bases and J by 4 bases, with 9 bases between the two germline ends. The CDR3 loop spans 12 amino acids. DNA for the CDR3: TGTGCCACCCTTGATGAGTACAATGAGCAGTTCTTC. It encodes CATLDEYNEQFF.

The chain links TRBV5-4 to TRBJ2-3; 9 bases agree with TRBD1. CDR1 is SGHNT and CDR2 is YYREEE in the germline V gene (reference sequence). Trimming removed 3 bases from V and 3 bases from J; junction bases left unmatched: 8. The CDR3 length is 16 residues. The CDR3 region has the DNA TGTGCCAGCAGCTCGACCGGGACAGGGATGACAGATACGCAGTATTTT. Its protein product is CASSSTGTGMTDTQYF.

This sequence joins TRBV2 and TRBJ2-2, with TRBD2 matching 11 bases. The CDR3 contains 18 residues. The V gene's germline CDR1 is SNHLY and CDR2 FYNNEI. Trimming at V came to 1 base and at J to 0 bases, leaving 4 bases not matched to a gene. CDR3 nucleotide sequence: TGTGCCAGCAGTGAAGTGACGACTAGCGGGACGAACACCGGGGAGCTGTTTTTT. Its translation is CASSEVTTSGTNTGELFF.

CDR3 region: CASSGGDLNTGELFF. CDR3 nucleotide sequence: TGTGCCAGCAGCGGAGGGGACTTAAACACCGGGGAGCTGTTTTTT. The chain carries TRBV5-4 and TRBJ2-2; tentatively, D is TRBD2 (6 bases). The CDR3 is 15 residues long. Germline V gene sequence: CDR1 SGHNT, CDR2 YYREEE (reference sequence). V was clipped by 4 bases and J by 2 bases, with 12 bases between them.

The CDR3 spells CASSLDRGTETQYF. For the CDR3, the DNA is TGTGCCAGCAGCTTAGATCGGGGGACCGAGACCCAGTACTTC. The V and J genes are TRBV11-2 and TRBJ2-5; perhaps TRBD2 as D (6 bases). Germline CDR1 SGHAT, CDR2 FQNNGV. The CDR3 length is 14 residues. Between the trimmed V and J ends, which lost 0 bases and 5 bases, there was a span of 10 bases.

The chain recombines TRBV6-1 with TRBJ1-4, with a weak D call TRBD1 (5 bases). This CDR3 region has 17 residues. V dropped 4 bases and J dropped 7 bases, with 22 bases sitting between them. CDR1 is MNHNS, CDR2 SASEGT, per germline. CDR3 in amino acids: CASSVQISGVLAEKLFF. In DNA, the CDR3 is TGTGCCAGCAGTGTCCAGATTTCGGGGGTCCTGGCTGAAAAACTGTTTTTT.

The chain employs TRBV11-3 and TRBJ2-3; TRBD1 matches at 9 bases. V was pared by 3 bases and J by 9 bases, with 10 bases of the junction left unmatched. This CDR3 comprises 15 residues. Germline V CDR1 and CDR2: SGHNT, YENEEA. CDR3 nucleotide sequence: TGTGCCAGCAGCTTCGGACAGGGGACCCTTTTCACGCAGTATTTT. The encoded protein is CASSFGQGTLFTQYF.

The genes are TRBV18 and TRBJ2-7; 10 nucleotides align to TRBD1. V trimming: 6 bases; J trimming: 0 bases; junction bases outside the gene matches: 5. This CDR3 has 15 amino acids. The germline V gene has CDR1 KGHSH and CDR2 LQKENI. In DNA, the CDR3 is TGTGCCAGCTCGCCCGGGACAGGGGACTCCTACGAGCAGTACTTC. Translation gives CASSPGTGDSYEQYF.